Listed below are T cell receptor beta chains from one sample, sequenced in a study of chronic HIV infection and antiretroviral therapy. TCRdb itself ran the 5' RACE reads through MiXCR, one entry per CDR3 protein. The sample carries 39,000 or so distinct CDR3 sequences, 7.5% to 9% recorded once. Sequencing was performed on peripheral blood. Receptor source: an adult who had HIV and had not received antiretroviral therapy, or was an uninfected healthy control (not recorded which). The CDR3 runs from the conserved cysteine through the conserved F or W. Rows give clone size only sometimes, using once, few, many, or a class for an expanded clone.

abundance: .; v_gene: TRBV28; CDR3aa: CASNLARGNTETFF
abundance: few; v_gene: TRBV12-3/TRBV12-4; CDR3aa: CASRLGTTSSYEQYF
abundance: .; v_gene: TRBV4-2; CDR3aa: CASSQEGGEDTVYF
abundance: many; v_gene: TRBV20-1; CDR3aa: CSASVPRDFFEQYF
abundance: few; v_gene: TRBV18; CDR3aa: CASSPLSNQPQHF
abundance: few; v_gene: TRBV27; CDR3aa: CASSWTSGTYEQYF
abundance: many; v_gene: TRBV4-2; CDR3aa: CASSQEPQLNNEQFF
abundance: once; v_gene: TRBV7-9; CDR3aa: CASSREGALGYTF
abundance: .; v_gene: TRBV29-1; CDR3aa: CSVGGDSTYGYTF
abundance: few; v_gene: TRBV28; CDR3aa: CASSLPDSRNEKLFF
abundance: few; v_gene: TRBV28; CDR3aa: CASSLGGKPGANVLTF
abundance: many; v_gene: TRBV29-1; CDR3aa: CSAAVTNYGYTF
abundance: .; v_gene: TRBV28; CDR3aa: CASSHQGVGTEAFF
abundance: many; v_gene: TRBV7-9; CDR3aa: CASSLAGSEQYF
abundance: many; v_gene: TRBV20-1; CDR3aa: CSAQQTRQGAGYNEQFF
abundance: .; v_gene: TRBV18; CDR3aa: CASSPGHANTETFF
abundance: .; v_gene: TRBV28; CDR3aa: CASSSGGPYNEQFF
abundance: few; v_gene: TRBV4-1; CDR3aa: CASSQDRVETQYF
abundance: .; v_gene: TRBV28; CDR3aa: CASSDTGGRETQYF
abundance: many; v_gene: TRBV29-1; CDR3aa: CSGSGTMNTEAFF
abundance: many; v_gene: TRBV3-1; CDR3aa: CASSQDLAADTQYF
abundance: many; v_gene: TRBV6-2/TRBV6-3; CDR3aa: CASTGLAGETQYF
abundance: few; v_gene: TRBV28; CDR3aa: CASSLRTSGSRNEQFF
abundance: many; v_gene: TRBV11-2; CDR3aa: CASSLKATSGPLEQYF
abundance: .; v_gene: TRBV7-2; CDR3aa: CASSLDRPLSGGGEQFF
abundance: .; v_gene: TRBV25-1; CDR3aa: CASSESGTGGEIVLEPGNTIYF
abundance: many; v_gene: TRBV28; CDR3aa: CASNSPGYEQYF
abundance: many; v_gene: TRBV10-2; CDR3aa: CASSPSSGANVLTF
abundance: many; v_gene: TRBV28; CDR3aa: CAESDGTFTHNEQFF
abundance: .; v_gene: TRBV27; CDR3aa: CASGGPGGPEAFF
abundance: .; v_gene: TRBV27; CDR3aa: CASSLSDPTDTQYF
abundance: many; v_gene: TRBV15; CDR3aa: CATSRGDQRPSPQYF
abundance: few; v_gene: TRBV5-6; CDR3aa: CASSLNPTDTQYF
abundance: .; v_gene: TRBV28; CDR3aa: CASRGSGDAGKYQPQHF
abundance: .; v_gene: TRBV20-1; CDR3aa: CSAVGFWPHSNQPQHF
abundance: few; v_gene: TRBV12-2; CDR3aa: CASRIPGLAEPQETQYF
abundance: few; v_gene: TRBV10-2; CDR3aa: CASGTSGRDTQYF
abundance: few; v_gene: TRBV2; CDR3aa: CASSGSRLDEQFF
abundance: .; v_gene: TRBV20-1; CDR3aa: CSAREGAGEKLFF
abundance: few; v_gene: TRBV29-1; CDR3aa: CSVGEDFTF
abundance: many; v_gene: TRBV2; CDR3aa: CASSERMVRQANSPLHF
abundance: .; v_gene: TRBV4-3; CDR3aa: CASSQATQDRGVDIQYF
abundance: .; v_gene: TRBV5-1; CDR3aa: CASSFGGDQETQYF
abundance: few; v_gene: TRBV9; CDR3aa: CASSDGTSGRTDTQYF
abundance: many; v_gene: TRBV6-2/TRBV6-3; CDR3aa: CASSLWQTSYNEQFF
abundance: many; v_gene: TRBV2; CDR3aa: CASSLAGRGSYNEQFF
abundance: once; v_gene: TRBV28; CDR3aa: CASRQAGLEAYEQYF
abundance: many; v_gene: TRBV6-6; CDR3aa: CASRTSLAGKETQYF